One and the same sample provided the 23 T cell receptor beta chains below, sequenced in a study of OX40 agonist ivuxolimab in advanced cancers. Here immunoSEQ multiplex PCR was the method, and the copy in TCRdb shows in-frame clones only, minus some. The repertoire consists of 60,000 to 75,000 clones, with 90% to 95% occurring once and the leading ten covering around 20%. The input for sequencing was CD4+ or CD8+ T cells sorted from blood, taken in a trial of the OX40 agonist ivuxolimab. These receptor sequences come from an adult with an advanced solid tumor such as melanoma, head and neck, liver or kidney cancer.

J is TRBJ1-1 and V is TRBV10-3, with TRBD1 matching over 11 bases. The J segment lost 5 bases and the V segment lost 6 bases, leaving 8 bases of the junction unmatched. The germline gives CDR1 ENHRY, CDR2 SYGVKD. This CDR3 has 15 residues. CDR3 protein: CAIRSPGTGGTEAFF. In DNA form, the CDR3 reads TGTGCCATCAGATCACCCGGGACAGGGGGAACTGAAGCTTTCTTT.

CDR3 nucleotide sequence: TGTGCCAGCAGCCTACGCGCACAGGGGGCGAACACCGGGGAGCTGTTTTTT. Translation gives CASSLRAQGANTGELFF. V gene TRBV9 combines with J gene TRBJ2-2; TRBD1 aligns across 8 bases. This CDR3 is 17 amino acids long. J was trimmed by 0 bases and V by 4 bases; bases with no gene match: 8. Germline values: CDR1 SGDLS, CDR2 YYNGEE.

Written as DNA, the CDR3 is TGTGCCAGCAGCCGGGACAGATACAACACTGAAGCTTTCTTT. It encodes CASSRDRYNTEAFF. This chain connects TRBV7-8 to TRBJ1-1, with 7 bases that match TRBD1. This CDR3 comprises 14 residues. Germline V CDR1 and CDR2: SGHVS, FQNEAQ. V trimming: 5 bases; J trimming: 2 bases; junction bases outside the gene matches: 5. Full variable domain (rest looked up from reference TRBV7-8 and TRBJ1-1): GAGVSQSPRYKVAKRGQDVALRCDPISGHVSLFWYQQALGQGPEFLTYFQNEAQLDKSGLPSDRFFAERPEGSVSTLKIQRTQQEDSAVYLCASSRDRYNTEAFFGQGTRLTVV.

CDR3: CASSLSTRNTEAFF. The DNA for the CDR3 is TGTGCCAGCAGTTTATCTACACGGAACACTGAAGCTTTCTTT. The chain uses TRBV27 and TRBJ1-1; D gene unclear. Trimming took 0 bases from V and 1 from J, leaving 6 bases between them. CDR3 length: 14 residues. Germline V gives CDR1 MNHEY, CDR2 SMNVEV (reference sequence).

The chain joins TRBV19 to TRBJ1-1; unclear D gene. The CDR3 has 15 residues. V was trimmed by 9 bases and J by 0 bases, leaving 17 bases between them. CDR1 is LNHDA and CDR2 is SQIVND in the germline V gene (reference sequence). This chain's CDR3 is CASQDLARMNTEAFF. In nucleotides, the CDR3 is TGTGCCAGCCAAGACTTGGCGCGGATGAACACTGAAGCTTTCTTT. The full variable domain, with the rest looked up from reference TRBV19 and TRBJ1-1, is DGGITQSPKYLFRKEGQNVTLSCEQNLNHDAMYWYRQDPGQGLRLIYYSQIVNDFQKGDIAEGYSVSREKKESFPLTVTSAQKNPTAFYLCASQDLARMNTEAFFGQGTRLTVV.

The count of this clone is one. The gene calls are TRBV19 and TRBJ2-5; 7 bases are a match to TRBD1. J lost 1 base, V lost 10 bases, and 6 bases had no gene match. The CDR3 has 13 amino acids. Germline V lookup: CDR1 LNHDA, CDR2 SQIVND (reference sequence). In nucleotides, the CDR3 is TGTGCCACCGGGGACAGCATCCAAGAGACCCAGTACTTC. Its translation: CATGDSIQETQYF.

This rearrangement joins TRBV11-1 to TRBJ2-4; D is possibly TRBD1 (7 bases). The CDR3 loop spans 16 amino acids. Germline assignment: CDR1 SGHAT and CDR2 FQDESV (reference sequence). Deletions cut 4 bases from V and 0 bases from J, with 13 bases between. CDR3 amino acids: CASSWGDRLAKNIQYF. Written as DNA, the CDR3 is TGTGCCAGCAGCTGGGGGGACAGACTAGCCAAAAACATTCAGTACTTC. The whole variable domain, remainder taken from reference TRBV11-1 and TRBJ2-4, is EAEVAQSPRYKITEKSQAVAFWCDPISGHATLYWYRQILGQGPELLVQFQDESVVDDSQLPKDRFSAERLKGVDSTLKIQPAELGDSAMYLCASSWGDRLAKNIQYFGAGTRLSVL.

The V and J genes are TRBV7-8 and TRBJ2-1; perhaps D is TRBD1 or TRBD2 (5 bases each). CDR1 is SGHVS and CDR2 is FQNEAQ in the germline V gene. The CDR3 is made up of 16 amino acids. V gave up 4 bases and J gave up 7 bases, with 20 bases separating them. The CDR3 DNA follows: TGTGCCAGCAGCTGGGACGGGACCACCCTTTGGAATGAGCAGTTCTTC. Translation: CASSWDGTTLWNEQFF.

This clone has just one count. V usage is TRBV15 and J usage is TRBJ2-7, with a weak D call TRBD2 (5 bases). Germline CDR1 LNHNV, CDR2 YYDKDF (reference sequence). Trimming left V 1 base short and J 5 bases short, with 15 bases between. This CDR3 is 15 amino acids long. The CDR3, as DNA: TGTGCCACCAGCAGAGGGCCTAGCTGGCCCCACGAGCAGTACTTC. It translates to CATSRGPSWPHEQYF.

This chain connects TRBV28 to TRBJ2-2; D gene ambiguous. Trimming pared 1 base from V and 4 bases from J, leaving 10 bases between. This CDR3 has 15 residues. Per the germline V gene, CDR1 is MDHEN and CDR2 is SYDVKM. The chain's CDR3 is CASSLSSIGTGELFF. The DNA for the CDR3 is TGTGCCAGCAGTTTATCTAGTATAGGCACCGGGGAGCTGTTTTTT.

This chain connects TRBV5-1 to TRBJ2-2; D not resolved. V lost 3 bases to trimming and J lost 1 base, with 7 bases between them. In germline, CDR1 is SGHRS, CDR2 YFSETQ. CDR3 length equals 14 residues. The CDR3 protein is CASSSEMNTGELFF. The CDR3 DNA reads TGCGCCAGCAGCTCCGAGATGAACACCGGGGAGCTGTTTTTT.

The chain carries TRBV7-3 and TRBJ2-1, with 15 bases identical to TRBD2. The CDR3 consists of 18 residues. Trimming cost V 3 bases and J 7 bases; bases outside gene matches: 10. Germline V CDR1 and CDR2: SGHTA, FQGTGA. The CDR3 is CASSFGLAGGPLRNEQFF. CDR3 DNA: TGTGCCAGCAGCTTTGGACTAGCGGGAGGGCCTCTGAGAAATGAGCAGTTCTTC.

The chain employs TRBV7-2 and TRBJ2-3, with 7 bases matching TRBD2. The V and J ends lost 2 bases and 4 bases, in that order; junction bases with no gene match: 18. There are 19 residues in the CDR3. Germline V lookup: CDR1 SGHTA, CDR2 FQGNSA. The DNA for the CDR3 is TGTGCCAGCAGCTTAAAGGTTAAGGCCGGCGGACTAGTACCAGATACGCAGTATTTT. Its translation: CASSLKVKAGGLVPDTQYF.

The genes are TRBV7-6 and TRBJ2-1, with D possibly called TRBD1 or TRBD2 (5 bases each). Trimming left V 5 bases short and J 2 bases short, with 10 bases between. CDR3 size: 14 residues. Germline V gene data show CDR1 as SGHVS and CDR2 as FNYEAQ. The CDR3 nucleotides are TGTGCCAGCAGCCGGGGCGGACCCTACAATGAGCAGTTCTTC. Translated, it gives CASSRGGPYNEQFF.

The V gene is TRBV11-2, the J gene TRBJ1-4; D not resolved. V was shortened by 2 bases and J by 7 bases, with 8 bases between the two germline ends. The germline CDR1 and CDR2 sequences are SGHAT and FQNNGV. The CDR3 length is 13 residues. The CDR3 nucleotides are TGTGCCAGCAGCTTAATATACAGTGAAAAACTGTTTTTT. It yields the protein CASSLIYSEKLFF.

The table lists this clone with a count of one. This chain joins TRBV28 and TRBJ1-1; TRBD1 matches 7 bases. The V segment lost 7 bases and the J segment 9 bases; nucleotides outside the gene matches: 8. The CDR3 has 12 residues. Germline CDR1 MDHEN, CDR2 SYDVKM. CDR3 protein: CASTLGGAQAFF. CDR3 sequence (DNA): TGTGCCAGCACCCTAGGGGGCGCCCAAGCTTTCTTT.

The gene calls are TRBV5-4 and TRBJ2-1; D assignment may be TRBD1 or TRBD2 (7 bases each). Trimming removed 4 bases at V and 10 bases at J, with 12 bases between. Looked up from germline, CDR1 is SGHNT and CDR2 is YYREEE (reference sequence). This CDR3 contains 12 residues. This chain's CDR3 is CASSPGGEEQFF. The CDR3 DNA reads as TGTGCCAGCAGCCCAGGGGGGGAGGAGCAGTTCTTC.

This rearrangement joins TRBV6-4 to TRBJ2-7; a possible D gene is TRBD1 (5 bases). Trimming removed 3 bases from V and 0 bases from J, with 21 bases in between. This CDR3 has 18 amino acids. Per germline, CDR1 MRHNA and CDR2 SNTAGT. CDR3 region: CASSDGVRLGRSSYEQYF. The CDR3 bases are TGTGCCAGCAGTGATGGTGTTCGGTTGGGGCGGAGCTCCTACGAGCAGTACTTC.

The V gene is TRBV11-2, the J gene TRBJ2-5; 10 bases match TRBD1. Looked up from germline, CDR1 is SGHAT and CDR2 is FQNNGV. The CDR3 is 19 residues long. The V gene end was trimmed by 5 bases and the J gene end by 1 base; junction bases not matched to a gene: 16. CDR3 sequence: CASSRGQGVGGRIQETQYF. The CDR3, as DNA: TGTGCCAGCAGCCGAGGACAGGGGGTTGGCGGGAGGATCCAAGAGACCCAGTACTTC.

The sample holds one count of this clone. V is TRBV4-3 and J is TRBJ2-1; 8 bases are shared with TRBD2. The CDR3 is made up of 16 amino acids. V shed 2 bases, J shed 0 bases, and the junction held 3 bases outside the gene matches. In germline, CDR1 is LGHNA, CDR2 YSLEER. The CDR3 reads CASSQLAGSSYNEQFF. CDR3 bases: TGCGCCAGCAGCCAACTAGCGGGTAGCTCCTACAATGAGCAGTTCTTC.

The CDR3 nucleotides are TGTGCCAGCAGCCCCGGGACTAGCGGGAGGTACGAGACCCAGTACTTC. Its protein is CASSPGTSGRYETQYF. The chain joins TRBV4-2 to TRBJ2-5, with 15 bases fitting TRBD2. From germline, CDR1 is LGHNA and CDR2 YNFKEQ. The V segment lost 4 bases and the J segment 5 bases; nucleotides outside the gene matches: 5. This CDR3 has 16 amino acids.

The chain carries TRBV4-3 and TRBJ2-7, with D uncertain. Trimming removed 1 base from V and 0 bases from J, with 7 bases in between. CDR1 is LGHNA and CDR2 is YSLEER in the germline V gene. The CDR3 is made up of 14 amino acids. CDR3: CASSQGLSSYEQYF. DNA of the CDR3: TGCGCCAGCAGCCAAGGTCTCAGCTCCTACGAGCAGTACTTC.

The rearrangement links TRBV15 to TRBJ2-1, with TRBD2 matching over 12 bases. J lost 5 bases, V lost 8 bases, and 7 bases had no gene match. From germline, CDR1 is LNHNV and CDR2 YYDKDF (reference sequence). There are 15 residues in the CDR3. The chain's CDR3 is CATRTSGKGHNEQFF. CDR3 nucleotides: TGTGCCACCCGGACTAGCGGGAAAGGGCACAATGAGCAGTTCTTC. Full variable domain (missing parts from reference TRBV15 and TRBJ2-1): DAMVIQNPRYQVTQFGKPVTLSCSQTLNHNVMYWYQQKSSQAPKLLFHYYDKDFNNEADTPDNFQSRRPNTSFCFLDIRSPGLGDTAMYLCATRTSGKGHNEQFFGPGTRLTVL.